This T cell receptor (beta chain) is drawn from a study of beta chain features in type 1 diabetes. cDNA synthesis used the whole RNA isolate, giving expressed TCRB sequences. Only in-frame clones appear in the TCRdb table, and some are missing; sequencing was by immunoSEQ multiplex PCR. This table has around 300,000 clones, approximately 10% appearing once. Worth noting for this clone: Its antigen is currently unknown. Distinct nucleotide sequences in the sample also encode this CDR3.

V lost 3 bases and J 2 bases, leaving 5 bases between the germline ends. This CDR3 comprises 12 residues. Germline CDR1 MDHEN, CDR2 SYDVKM. Purity exceeding 98% was reached by all sorted populations. Study conclusions and caveats: Type 1 diabetes patients showed fewer insertions and more deletions at VDJ junctions.

The genes are TRBV28 and TRBJ2-7, with unresolved D. The origin of this receptor is a woman aged 25-40 years in good health. The sequencing input was naive CD4+ T cells from blood. The CDR3 region is CASSLLAYEQYF. DNA for the CDR3: TGTGCCAGCAGTTTGCTAGCCTACGAGCAGTACTTC. Full variable domain (missing parts from reference TRBV28 and TRBJ2-7): DVKVTQSSRYLVKRTGEKVFLECVQDMDHENMFWYRQDPGLGLRLIYFSYDVKMKEKGDIPEGYSVSREKKERFSLILESASTNQTSMYLCASSLLAYEQYFGPGTRLTVT.